These T cell receptor beta chains were read from a single sample in a study of identical twins. TCRdb re-derived calls from the 5' RACE reads in MiXCR, one entry per CDR3 protein. The table lists fewer than 250,000 distinct CDR3 sequences, 5.5% to 7% of them singletons. These same data were also listed under a study on yellow fever vaccine responses in identical twins.

The material sequenced was memory (CD45RO+) T cells sorted from blood. The receptors come from a young woman in good health. The CDR3 runs from the conserved cysteine through the conserved F or W. The D gene is left open where the match is weak. Only some rows state a clone size, as once, few, many or a class for expanded clones.

j_gene: TRBJ2-1; v_gene: TRBV2; d_gene: TRBD2; abundance: few; CDR3nt: TGTGCCAGCAGTATGGGACTAGCGGGAGGGCCGCAGTTCTTC; CDR3aa: CASSMGLAGGPQFF
j_gene: TRBJ1-2; v_gene: TRBV4-1; d_gene: NA; abundance: many; CDR3nt: TGCGCCAGCAGCCAGACCCAAAGGGAGAAGATATTCTTC; CDR3aa: CASSQTQREKIFF
j_gene: TRBJ2-3; v_gene: TRBV7-2; d_gene: NA; abundance: many; CDR3nt: TGTGCCAGCAGCTTAGTGCGGGATACGCAGTATTTT; CDR3aa: CASSLVRDTQYF
j_gene: TRBJ2-2; v_gene: TRBV6-2/TRBV6-3; d_gene: NA; abundance: NA; CDR3nt: TGTGCCAGCAGTTACCCACAGAACACCGGGGAGCTGTTTTTT; CDR3aa: CASSYPQNTGELFF
j_gene: TRBJ1-2; v_gene: TRBV20-1; d_gene: NA; abundance: many; CDR3nt: TGCAGTGCTAGTGTGGGGGACCCCGGGGGCTATGGCTACACCTTC; CDR3aa: CSASVGDPGGYGYTF
j_gene: TRBJ1-2; v_gene: TRBV9; d_gene: NA; abundance: many; CDR3nt: TGTGCCAGCAGCCCCCAAACGCAGGGAGTCGGCAGCTACACCTTC; CDR3aa: CASSPQTQGVGSYTF
j_gene: TRBJ1-3; v_gene: TRBV12-3/TRBV12-4; d_gene: TRBD1; abundance: few; CDR3nt: TGTGCCAGCAGTACCCGGGAGACAGGGGCTTTATCTGGAAACACCATATATTTT; CDR3aa: CASSTRETGALSGNTIYF
j_gene: TRBJ2-5; v_gene: TRBV18; d_gene: NA; abundance: many; CDR3nt: TGTGCCAGCTCACCGGCAGCCAAAGAGACCCAGTACTTC; CDR3aa: CASSPAAKETQYF
j_gene: TRBJ1-1; v_gene: TRBV3-1; d_gene: NA; abundance: many; CDR3nt: TGTGCCAGCAGAACCGGGGGGAACACTGAAGCTTTCTTT; CDR3aa: CASRTGGNTEAFF
j_gene: TRBJ2-3; v_gene: TRBV9; d_gene: NA; abundance: few; CDR3nt: TGTGCCAGCAGCGTGGTTGGCACGGATACGCAGTATTTT; CDR3aa: CASSVVGTDTQYF
j_gene: TRBJ2-4; v_gene: TRBV5-1; d_gene: TRBD1; abundance: few; CDR3nt: TGCGCCAGCAGCTTCGGGACAGACTTAGCCAAAAACATTCAGTACTTC; CDR3aa: CASSFGTDLAKNIQYF
j_gene: TRBJ2-3; v_gene: TRBV18; d_gene: TRBD2; abundance: NA; CDR3nt: TGTGCCAGCTCACCGAAGAGCGGACTAGCAGCCGATACGCAGTATTTT; CDR3aa: CASSPKSGLAADTQYF
j_gene: TRBJ2-1; v_gene: TRBV24-1; d_gene: NA; abundance: many; CDR3nt: TGTGCCACCAGTGATCTTGGGTGGAATGAGCAGTTCTTC; CDR3aa: CATSDLGWNEQFF
j_gene: TRBJ2-5; v_gene: TRBV6-5; d_gene: NA; abundance: many; CDR3nt: TGTGCCAGCAGTTACGGAGGTACATCGAAGACCCAGTACTTC; CDR3aa: CASSYGGTSKTQYF
j_gene: TRBJ1-1; v_gene: TRBV7-9; d_gene: NA; abundance: NA; CDR3nt: TGTGCCAGCAGCTTTAGTCTTATTGGAACGAACACTGAAGCTTTCTTT; CDR3aa: CASSFSLIGTNTEAFF
j_gene: TRBJ2-3; v_gene: TRBV3-1; d_gene: TRBD2; abundance: NA; CDR3nt: TGTGCCAGCAGCCAAGGAGCGGGGGGGGGAGATACGCAGTATTTT; CDR3aa: CASSQGAGGGDTQYF
j_gene: TRBJ2-1; v_gene: TRBV5-1; d_gene: NA; abundance: many; CDR3nt: TGCGCCAGCAGACAGCCCCCCTACAATGAGCAGTTCTTC; CDR3aa: CASRQPPYNEQFF
j_gene: TRBJ1-1; v_gene: TRBV20-1; d_gene: TRBD1; abundance: few; CDR3nt: TGCAGTGCCCCGAAGGGTGCAGGGGGGAACACTGAAGCTTTCTTT; CDR3aa: CSAPKGAGGNTEAFF
j_gene: TRBJ2-7; v_gene: TRBV5-1; d_gene: NA; abundance: NA; CDR3nt: TGCGCCAGCAGCTTGGCCGAGGGGCTAGCGAAAACCTACGAGCAGTACTTC; CDR3aa: CASSLAEGLAKTYEQYF